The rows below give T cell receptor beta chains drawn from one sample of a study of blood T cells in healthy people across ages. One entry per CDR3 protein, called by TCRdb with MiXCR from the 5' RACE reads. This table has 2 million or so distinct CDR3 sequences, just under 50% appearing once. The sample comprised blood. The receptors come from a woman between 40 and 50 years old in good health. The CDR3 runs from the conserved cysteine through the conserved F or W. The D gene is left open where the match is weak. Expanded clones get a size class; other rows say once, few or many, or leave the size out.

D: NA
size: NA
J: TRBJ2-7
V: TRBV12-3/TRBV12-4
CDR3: CASSLWFLEQYF
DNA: TGTGCCAGCAGTTTATGGTTTCTCGAGCAGTACTTC

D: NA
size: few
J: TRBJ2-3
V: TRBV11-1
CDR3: CASSRSGWNTDTQYF
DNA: TGTGCCAGCAGCCGATCCGGCTGGAACACAGATACGCAGTATTTT

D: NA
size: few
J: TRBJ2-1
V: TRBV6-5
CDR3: CASSYSIAYNEQFF
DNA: TGTGCCAGCAGTTACTCGATTGCCTACAATGAGCAGTTCTTC

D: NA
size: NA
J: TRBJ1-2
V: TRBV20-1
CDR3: CSATPNNYGYTF
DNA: TGCAGTGCTACCCCAAATAACTATGGCTACACCTTC

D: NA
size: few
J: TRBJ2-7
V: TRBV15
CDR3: CATSSNDNSYEQYF
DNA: TGTGCCACCAGCAGCAACGACAACTCCTACGAGCAGTACTTC

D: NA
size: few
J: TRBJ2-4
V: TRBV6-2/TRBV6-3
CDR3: CASGGTAAKNIQYF
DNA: TGTGCCAGCGGCGGGACGGCCGCCAAAAACATTCAGTACTTC

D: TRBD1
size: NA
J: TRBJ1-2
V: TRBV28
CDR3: CASIHPHGQGAGYTF
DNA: TGTGCCAGCATTCACCCACACGGACAGGGGGCTGGCTACACCTTC

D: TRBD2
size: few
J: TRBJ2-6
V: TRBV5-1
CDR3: CASSLGAQRGSGANVLTF
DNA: TGCGCCAGCAGCTTGGGAGCCCAGCGGGGCTCTGGGGCCAACGTCCTGACTTTC

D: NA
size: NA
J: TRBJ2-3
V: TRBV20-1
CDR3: CSAPTTDTQYF
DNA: TGCAGTGCACCAACGACAGATACGCAGTATTTT

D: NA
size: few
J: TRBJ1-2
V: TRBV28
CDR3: CASSLIVGLKNGYTF
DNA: TGTGCCAGCAGCCTCATCGTAGGGCTTAAGAATGGCTACACCTTC

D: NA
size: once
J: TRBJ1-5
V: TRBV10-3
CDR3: CAISERGEGNQPQHF
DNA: TGTGCCATCAGTGAAAGGGGTGAAGGCAATCAGCCCCAGCATTTT

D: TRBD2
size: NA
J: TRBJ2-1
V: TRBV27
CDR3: CASSSPSGGERYEQFF
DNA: TGTGCCAGCAGTTCCCCTAGCGGGGGGGAACGTTATGAGCAGTTCTTC

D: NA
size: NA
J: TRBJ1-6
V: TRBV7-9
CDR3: CASSLAPPGESYNSPLHF
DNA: TGTGCCAGCAGCTTAGCTCCTCCGGGAGAGTCCTATAATTCACCCCTCCACTTT

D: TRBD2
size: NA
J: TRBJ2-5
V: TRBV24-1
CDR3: CATSDGTSGSQETQYF
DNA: TGTGCCACCAGTGATGGTACTAGCGGGAGCCAAGAGACCCAGTACTTC

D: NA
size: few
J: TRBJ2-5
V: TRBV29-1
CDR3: CSVEDRPHQETQYF
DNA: TGCAGCGTTGAAGATCGACCGCACCAAGAGACCCAGTACTTC

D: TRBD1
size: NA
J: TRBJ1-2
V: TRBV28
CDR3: CASSVDRGLGYTF
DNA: TGTGCCAGCAGTGTGGACAGGGGGCTTGGCTACACCTTC

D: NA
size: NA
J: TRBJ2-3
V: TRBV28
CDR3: CASSLNIADTQYF
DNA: TGTGCCAGCAGTTTAAATATAGCAGATACGCAGTATTTT

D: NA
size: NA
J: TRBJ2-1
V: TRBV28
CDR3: CASSLGGPRETQFF
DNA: TGTGCCAGCAGTTTGGGGGGCCCACGTGAGACCCAGTTCTTC

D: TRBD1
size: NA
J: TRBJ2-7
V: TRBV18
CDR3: CASSDDRGQNSYEQYF
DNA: TGTGCCAGCTCAGATGACAGGGGGCAAAACTCCTACGAGCAGTACTTC

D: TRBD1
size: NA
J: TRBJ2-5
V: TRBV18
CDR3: CASSPSGQRKTQTQYF
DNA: TGTGCCAGCTCACCCTCGGGACAGCGAAAGACCCAGACCCAGTACTTC

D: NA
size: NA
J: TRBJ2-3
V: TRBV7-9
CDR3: CASSPRWGSSTDTQYF
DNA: TGTGCCAGCAGCCCCCGATGGGGGTCTAGCACAGATACGCAGTATTTT

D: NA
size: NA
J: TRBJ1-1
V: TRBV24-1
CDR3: CATSRGGHTEAFF
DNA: TGTGCCACCAGCAGGGGTGGGCACACTGAAGCTTTCTTT

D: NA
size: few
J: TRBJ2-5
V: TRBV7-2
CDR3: CASRKAGTETQYF
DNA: TGTGCCAGCAGAAAGGCAGGGACGGAGACCCAGTACTTC

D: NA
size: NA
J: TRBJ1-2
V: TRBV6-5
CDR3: CASRVTGGYYGYTF
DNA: TGTGCCAGCAGGGTGACAGGCGGGTACTATGGCTACACCTTC

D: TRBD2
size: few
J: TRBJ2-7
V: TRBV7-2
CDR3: CASSFLAGAREQYF
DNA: TGTGCCAGCAGCTTTCTAGCGGGGGCTAGGGAGCAGTACTTC

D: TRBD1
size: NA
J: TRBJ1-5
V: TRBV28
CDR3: CASSADREGQPQHF
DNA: TGTGCCAGCAGTGCGGACAGGGAGGGACAGCCCCAGCATTTT

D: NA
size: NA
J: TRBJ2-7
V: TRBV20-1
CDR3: CSAGRGGEQYF
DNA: TGCAGTGCGGGCAGGGGCGGCGAGCAGTACTTC

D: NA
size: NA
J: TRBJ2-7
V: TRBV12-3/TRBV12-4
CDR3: CASSFGKQYEQYF
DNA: TGTGCCAGCAGTTTCGGCAAGCAATACGAGCAGTACTTC

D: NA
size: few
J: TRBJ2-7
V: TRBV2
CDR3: CASRSGQSYEQYF
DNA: TGTGCCAGCAGGTCGGGGCAAAGCTACGAGCAGTACTTC

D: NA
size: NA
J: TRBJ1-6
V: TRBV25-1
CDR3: CASSEWGGRSPLHF
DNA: TGTGCCAGCAGTGAATGGGGGGGTCGGTCACCCCTCCACTTT

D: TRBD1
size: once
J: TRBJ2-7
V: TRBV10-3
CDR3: CAISDGGDRGKYEQYF
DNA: TGTGCCATCAGTGACGGGGGGGACAGGGGAAAATACGAGCAGTACTTC

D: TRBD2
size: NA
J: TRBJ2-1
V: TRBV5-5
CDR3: CASSLGLGGGYIYNEQFF
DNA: TGTGCCAGCAGCCTGGGACTAGGGGGGGGGTATATCTACAATGAGCAGTTCTTC

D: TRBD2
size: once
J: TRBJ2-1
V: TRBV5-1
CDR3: CASSLVGTSGAYEQFF
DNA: TGCGCCAGCAGCTTGGTGGGGACTAGCGGGGCCTACGAGCAGTTCTTC

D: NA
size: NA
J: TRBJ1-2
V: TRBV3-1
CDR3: CASSQGGSKHYGYTF
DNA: TGTGCCAGCAGCCAAGGAGGTTCGAAACACTATGGCTACACCTTC

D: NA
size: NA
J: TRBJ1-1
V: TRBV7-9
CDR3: CASSLGPRLSPAFF
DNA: TGTGCCAGCAGCTTAGGGCCCAGACTCAGCCCAGCTTTCTTT

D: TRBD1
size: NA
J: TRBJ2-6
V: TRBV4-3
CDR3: CASSAEGTGGSGANVLTF
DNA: TGCGCCAGCAGCGCCGAAGGGACAGGGGGCTCTGGGGCCAACGTCCTGACTTTC

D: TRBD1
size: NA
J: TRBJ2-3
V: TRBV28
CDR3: CASSSVGQGPFFTDTQYF
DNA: TGTGCCAGCAGTTCCGTAGGACAGGGACCCTTTTTCACAGATACGCAGTATTTT

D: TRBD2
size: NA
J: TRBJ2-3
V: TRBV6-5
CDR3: CASSFSGGANTQYF
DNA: TGTGCCAGCAGTTTTAGCGGGGGGGCGAATACGCAGTATTTT

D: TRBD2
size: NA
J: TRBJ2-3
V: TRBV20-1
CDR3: CSAPGERGGTDTQYF
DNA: TGCAGTGCTCCAGGCGAGCGGGGGGGCACAGATACGCAGTATTTT

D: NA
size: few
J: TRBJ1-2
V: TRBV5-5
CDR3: CASSLGADLSGYTF
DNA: TGTGCCAGCAGCTTGGGGGCGGACCTCTCTGGCTACACCTTC

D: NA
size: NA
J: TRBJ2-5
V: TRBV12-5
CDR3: CASGPSNGETQYF
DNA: TGTGCTAGTGGTCCTAGTAATGGGGAGACCCAGTACTTC

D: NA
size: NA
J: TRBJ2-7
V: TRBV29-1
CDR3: CSASNYEQYF
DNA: TGCAGCGCCAGTAACTACGAGCAGTACTTC

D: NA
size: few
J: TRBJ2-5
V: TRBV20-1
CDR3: CSARDTGREETQYF
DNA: TGCAGTGCTAGAGATACAGGGAGGGAAGAGACCCAGTACTTC

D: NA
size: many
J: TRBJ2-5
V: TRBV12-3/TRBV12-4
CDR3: CASSFQGKETQYF
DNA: TGTGCCAGCAGTTTTCAGGGGAAAGAGACCCAGTACTTC

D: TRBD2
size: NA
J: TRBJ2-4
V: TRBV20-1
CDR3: CSAGTSGGAVGKNIQYF
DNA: TGCAGTGCCGGGACTAGCGGGGGGGCCGTCGGAAAAAACATTCAGTACTTC

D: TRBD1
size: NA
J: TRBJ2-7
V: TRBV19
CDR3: CASSMGQGRLHEQYF
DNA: TGTGCCAGTAGTATGGGACAGGGAAGGCTCCACGAGCAGTACTTC

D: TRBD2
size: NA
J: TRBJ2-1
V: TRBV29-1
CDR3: CSVKDSGGNEQFF
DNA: TGCAGCGTTAAAGATTCGGGGGGAAATGAGCAGTTCTTC

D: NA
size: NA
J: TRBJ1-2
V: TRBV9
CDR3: CASSGQVLGYTF
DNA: TGTGCCAGCAGCGGACAGGTGTTGGGCTACACCTTC

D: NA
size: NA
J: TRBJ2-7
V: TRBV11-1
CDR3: CASSFRGDDYEQYF
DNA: TGTGCCAGCAGCTTTAGGGGTGATGACTACGAGCAGTACTTC

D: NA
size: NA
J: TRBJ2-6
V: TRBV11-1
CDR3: CASSPLEGGLVPEKSGANVLTF
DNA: TGTGCCAGCAGCCCATTAGAGGGGGGTCTAGTCCCCGAGAAGTCCGGGGCCAACGTCCTGACTTTC

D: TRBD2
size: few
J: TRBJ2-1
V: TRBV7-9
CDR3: CASSLKTSGPSYNEQFF
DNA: TGTGCCAGCAGCCTAAAAACTAGCGGGCCCTCCTACAATGAGCAGTTCTTC

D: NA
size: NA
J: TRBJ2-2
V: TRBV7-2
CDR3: CASSLERLLNTGELFF
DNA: TGTGCCAGCAGCTTAGAAAGACTACTGAACACCGGGGAGCTGTTTTTT

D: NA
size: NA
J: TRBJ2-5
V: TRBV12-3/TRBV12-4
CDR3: CASSLLGRGTQYF
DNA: TGTGCCAGCAGCCTACTAGGGCGAGGGACCCAGTACTTC